What follows are 18 T cell receptor beta chains derived from one specimen sequenced in a study of beta chain features in type 1 diabetes. The investigators reverse transcribed all of the isolated RNA, so they sequenced expressed TCRB transcripts. Assay: immunoSEQ multiplex PCR; the TCRdb copy retains only in-frame clones and omits some. The data hold approximately 380,000 clones, with over 13% observed a single time. The sequenced sample consisted of naive CD4+ T cells from blood. Every receptor here comes from a young woman in good health.

This clone was counted a few times. This sequence joins TRBV18 and TRBJ2-5, with D possibly matching TRBD2 (5 bases). The CDR3 extends over 14 amino acids. Germline loops: CDR1 KGHSH, CDR2 LQKENI. V shed 3 bases and J shed 4 bases, with 12 bases lying between them. CDR3 nucleotide sequence: TGTGCCAGCTCACCCCAAAAGGCGGGAGAGACCCAGTACTTC. This codes for CASSPQKAGETQYF.

This chain uses TRBV6-5 with TRBJ2-3; 8 nucleotides agree with TRBD2. CDR3 length: 15 residues. Trimming cost V 10 bases and J 4 bases; bases outside gene matches: 13. Looked up from germline, CDR1 is MNHEY and CDR2 is SVGAGI. The CDR3, as DNA: TGTGCCACCTCCGTCGGTAGCGGGATCGCAGATACGCAGTATTTT. Encoded protein: CATSVGSGIADTQYF.

The chain carries TRBV5-1 and TRBJ2-1; 8 nucleotides agree with TRBD2. The V gene end was trimmed by 2 bases and the J gene end by 5 bases; junction bases not matched to a gene: 9. CDR1 is SGHRS and CDR2 is YFSETQ in the germline V gene. CDR3 length: 16 amino acids. The CDR3 DNA follows: TGCGCCAGCAGCTTCCCGCGGGAGGCCTCGAACAATGAGCAGTTCTTC. This translates into CASSFPREASNNEQFF.

In regard to this clone: Additional DNA sequences in this sample encode the identical CDR3. The rearrangement links TRBV7-9 to TRBJ1-1, with 9 bases lining up with TRBD1. V lost 5 bases to trimming and J lost 1 base; unmatched junction nucleotides: 5. Germline-derived CDR1 and CDR2 are SEHNR and FQNEAQ (reference sequence). CDR3 length: 15 amino acids. In DNA, the CDR3 is TGTGCCAGCAGCCTACGACAGGGGGGGAACACTGAAGCTTTCTTT. Encoded protein: CASSLRQGGNTEAFF.

To note about this clone: The same CDR3 arises from other DNA sequences in this sample as well. This chain's CDR3 is CASRRDISYEQYF. The CDR3 DNA is TGTGCCAGCAGGCGGGATATCTCCTACGAGCAGTACTTC. The V and J genes are TRBV6-5 and TRBJ2-7; D is perhaps TRBD2 (6 bases). The CDR3 has 13 amino acids. Per germline, CDR1 MNHEY and CDR2 SVGAGI. V was trimmed by 6 bases and J by 0 bases, leaving 9 bases between them.

In its sample, this clone was seen a few times. CDR3 amino acids: CASRAGQPQHF. The CDR3 region has the DNA TGTGCCAGCAGGGCAGGTCAGCCCCAGCATTTT. The chain has TRBV28 and TRBJ1-5; the D is unclear. CDR1 and CDR2 from the germline V gene are MDHEN and SYDVKM. Trimming cost V 6 bases and J 6 bases, with 6 bases left between them. The length of the CDR3 is 11 residues.

This sequence joins TRBV30 and TRBJ2-1, with 15 bases matching TRBD2. Losses at the gene ends were 3 bases for V and 8 bases for J; bases not matched to a gene: 5. The CDR3 extends over 15 amino acids. CDR1 and CDR2 from the germline V gene are GTSNPN and SVGIG (reference sequence). The CDR3 DNA is TGTGCCTGGAGCGGACTAGCGGGAGGGTTCGATGAGCAGTTCTTC. The encoded protein is CAWSGLAGGFDEQFF.

CDR3 sequence reads: CASSPGKAKNYGYTF. CDR3 DNA sequence: TGCGCCAGCAGCCCTGGTAAAGCAAAGAACTATGGCTACACCTTC. The genes are TRBV4-1 and TRBJ1-2; D unclear. Germline V gene data show CDR1 as MGHRA and CDR2 as YSYEKL. Trimming removed 4 bases at V and 2 bases at J, with 14 bases between. There are 15 residues in the CDR3.

This clone came up a few times. This chain joins TRBV28 and TRBJ2-1; 7 bases are a match to TRBD2. The junction had 7 bases not matched to a gene; V was cut back by 3 bases and J by 2 bases. Germline V gene data show CDR1 as MDHEN and CDR2 as SYDVKM. This CDR3 has 16 residues. CDR3 coding DNA: TGTGCCAGCAGTTTGTTGGGCGGGAGTGCCTACAATGAGCAGTTCTTC. This codes for CASSLLGGSAYNEQFF.

This chain uses TRBV7-8 with TRBJ1-3, with D tentatively TRBD1 (6 bases). Germline lookup yields CDR1 SGHVS and CDR2 FQNEAQ. This CDR3 region has 16 residues. Trimming took off 3 bases at V and 0 bases at J, with 12 bases between the two ends. The CDR3 spells CASSLGDRISGNTIYF. Here the CDR3 DNA reads TGTGCCAGCAGCTTGGGTGACAGGATCTCTGGAAACACCATATATTTT. Full variable domain (remainder filled in from reference TRBV7-8 and TRBJ1-3): GAGVSQSPRYKVAKRGQDVALRCDPISGHVSLFWYQQALGQGPEFLTYFQNEAQLDKSGLPSDRFFAERPEGSVSTLKIQRTQQEDSAVYLCASSLGDRISGNTIYFGEGSWLTVV.

This clone showed up just a few times. The chain is built from TRBV5-1 and TRBJ1-4; 8 positions agree with TRBD1. Trimming removed 3 bases from V and 8 bases from J; junction bases left unmatched: 9. This CDR3 contains 15 residues. CDR1 and CDR2 (germline): SGHRS, YFSETQ. Here the CDR3 reads CASSSTGQGQEKLFF. The CDR3 DNA sequence: TGCGCCAGCAGCTCGACAGGACAGGGACAAGAAAAACTGTTTTTT.

Only a few counts were recorded for this clone. The chain joins TRBV7-9 to TRBJ2-2; 7 nucleotides agree with TRBD2. Germline values: CDR1 SEHNR, CDR2 FQNEAQ (reference sequence). This CDR3 has 16 amino acids. V gave up 5 bases and J gave up 4 bases; unmatched junction bases: 10. CDR3 amino acids: CASSPGAGYLTGELFF. As DNA, the CDR3 is TGTGCCAGCAGCCCGGGAGCGGGATACCTCACCGGGGAGCTGTTTTTT.

In its sample, this clone was seen a few times. V and J are TRBV5-4 and TRBJ1-2; 8 bases are shared with TRBD1. The CDR3 length is 14 residues. Germline V gene data show CDR1 as SGHNT and CDR2 as YYREEE (reference sequence). V lost 4 bases to trimming and J lost 3 bases; unmatched junction nucleotides: 5. As DNA, the CDR3 is TGTGCCAGCAGCAGGGACAGGAGGGACTATGGCTACACCTTC. Translated: CASSRDRRDYGYTF.

The chain joins TRBV13 to TRBJ1-3, with D unresolved. The germline CDR1 and CDR2 sequences are PRHDT and FYEKMQ (reference sequence). V lost 2 bases to trimming and J lost 4 bases, with 6 bases between them. This CDR3 comprises 13 residues. In DNA, the CDR3 is TGTGCCAGCAGCTTACAGGCGGGAAACACCATATATTTT. Translating gives CASSLQAGNTIYF.

The V and J genes are TRBV28 and TRBJ2-5; no firm D call. V lost 4 bases and J lost 1, with 7 bases in between. The CDR3 runs 13 residues. The germline V gene encodes CDR1 MDHEN and CDR2 SYDVKM. Here the CDR3 reads CASSSAGQETQYF. CDR3 nucleotides: TGTGCCAGCAGTTCGGCAGGCCAAGAGACCCAGTACTTC.

The J gene is TRBJ2-6, the V gene TRBV7-2; tentatively, D is TRBD2 (5 bases). V lost 3 bases and J 0 bases, leaving 9 bases between the germline ends. In germline, CDR1 is SGHTA, CDR2 FQGNSA. CDR3 length equals 16 residues. CDR3 region: CASSFGRDSGANVLTF. For the CDR3, the DNA is TGTGCCAGCAGCTTTGGACGGGACTCTGGGGCCAACGTCCTGACTTTC.

This chain uses TRBV30 with TRBJ2-7, with 8 bases matching TRBD1. Trimming at V came to 8 bases and at J to 2 bases, leaving 11 bases not matched to a gene. Looked up from germline, CDR1 is GTSNPN and CDR2 is SVGIG (reference sequence). The CDR3 is 14 amino acids. CDR3 sequence reads: CASETGDRTYEQYF. CDR3 in DNA: TGTGCCAGCGAGACAGGGGACAGAACCTACGAGCAGTACTTC.

This clone was detected a few times. The chain combines TRBV30 with TRBJ2-6; 9 nucleotides line up with TRBD1. CDR1 GTSNPN and CDR2 SVGIG come from the germline V gene (reference sequence). This CDR3 contains 18 residues. The trim removed 8 bases at V and 0 bases at J, leaving 14 bases unmatched. The CDR3, as DNA: TGTGCCAGTGCCGGGACAGGGCGCTTTGGCTCTGGGGCCAACGTCCTGACTTTC. It specifies CASAGTGRFGSGANVLTF.